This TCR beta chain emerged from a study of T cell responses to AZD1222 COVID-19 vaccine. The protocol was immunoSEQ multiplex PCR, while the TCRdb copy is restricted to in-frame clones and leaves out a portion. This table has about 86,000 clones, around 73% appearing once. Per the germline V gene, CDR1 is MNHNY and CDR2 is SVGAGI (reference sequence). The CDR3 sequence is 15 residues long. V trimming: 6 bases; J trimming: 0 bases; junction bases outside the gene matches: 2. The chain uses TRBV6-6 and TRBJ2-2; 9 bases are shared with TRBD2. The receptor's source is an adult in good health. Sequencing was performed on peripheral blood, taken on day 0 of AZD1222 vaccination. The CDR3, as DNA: TGTGCCAGCAGCCGGACTAGCGCGAACACCGGGGAGCTGTTTTTT. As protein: CASSRTSANTGELFF.